These 7 T cell receptor beta chains share one sample of origin, sequenced in a study of OX40 agonist ivuxolimab in advanced cancers. Measured with immunoSEQ multiplex PCR; TCRdb has only the in-frame clones, and not every one. This table holds just over 95,000 clones, over 75% found once. The input for sequencing was CD4+ or CD8+ T cells sorted from blood, taken in a trial of the OX40 agonist ivuxolimab. Receptors originate from an adult with an advanced solid tumor such as melanoma, head and neck, liver or kidney cancer.

CDR3 protein: CATKSEGAETQYF. The CDR3 nucleotides read TGTGCCACCAAATCGGAAGGGGCAGAGACCCAGTACTTC. The chain links TRBV10-3 to TRBJ2-5, with TRBD1 as a possible D gene (5 bases). Trimming removed 10 bases at V and 4 bases at J, with 16 bases between. CDR3 length: 13 amino acids. Per germline, CDR1 ENHRY and CDR2 SYGVKD.

This clone was detected only a few times. CDR3 residues: CASSTGGYNEQFF. The CDR3 bases are TGTGCCAGCAGTACGGGGGGCTACAATGAGCAGTTCTTC. The chain recombines TRBV28 with TRBJ2-1, with 7 bases lining up with TRBD2. With V trimmed by 5 bases and J by 3 bases, 1 base remained unmatched. CDR1 and CDR2 from the germline V gene are MDHEN and SYDVKM. This CDR3 spans 13 amino acids.

V usage is TRBV19 and J usage is TRBJ2-1; D not certain. The V gene's germline CDR1 is LNHDA and CDR2 SQIVND (reference sequence). This CDR3 comprises 13 residues. V lost 3 bases and J lost 9, with 12 bases in between. The CDR3 DNA follows: TGTGCCAGTAGTATCACGGCCCCCGGTGAGCAGTTCTTC. It translates to CASSITAPGEQFF. The full variable domain, completed using reference TRBV19 and TRBJ2-1, is DGGITQSPKYLFRKEGQNVTLSCEQNLNHDAMYWYRQDPGQGLRLIYYSQIVNDFQKGDIAEGYSVSREKKESFPLTVTSAQKNPTAFYLCASSITAPGEQFFGPGTRLTVL.

The chain uses TRBV11-3 and TRBJ1-1; D remains ambiguous. V dropped 3 bases and J dropped 0 bases, with 8 bases sitting between them. Germline CDR1 is SGHNT and CDR2 is YENEEA. CDR3 length: 14 amino acids. The CDR3 here is CASSFPGMNTEAFF. The DNA for the CDR3 is TGTGCCAGCAGCTTTCCCGGAATGAACACTGAAGCTTTCTTT.

The chain employs TRBV19 and TRBJ1-3, with D maybe TRBD1 (5 bases). The CDR3 consists of 16 residues. V lost 4 bases and J 6 bases, leaving 19 bases between the germline ends. Looked up from germline, CDR1 is LNHDA and CDR2 is SQIVND (reference sequence). The DNA of the CDR3 is TGTGCCAGTAGTAGACTCGGCAGAGGGGCAATAAACACCATATATTTT. Protein sequence: CASSRLGRGAINTIYF.

Comment on this clone: This sample also contains other DNA sequences that code for the same CDR3. CDR3 coding DNA: TGCGCCAGCAGCTTAACAGGGGGAGATGAAAAACTGTTTTTT. Its protein is CASSLTGGDEKLFF. This chain connects TRBV5-1 to TRBJ1-4; 8 nucleotides match TRBD1. The junction had 3 bases not matched to a gene; V was cut back by 2 bases and J by 6 bases. The CDR3 is 14 amino acids. Germline V gene lookup returns CDR1 SGHRS and CDR2 YFSETQ.

The rearrangement uses TRBV6-1 and TRBJ2-7; D perhaps matches TRBD1 (5 bases). The germline V gene encodes CDR1 MNHNS and CDR2 SASEGT. CDR3 length: 14 residues. V shed 5 bases and J shed 11 bases, with 22 bases lying between them. The CDR3 loop is CASSPSLDSPEEYF. CDR3 sequence (DNA): TGTGCCAGCAGTCCATCCCTAGACAGTCCAGAGGAGTACTTC.